A selection of T cell receptor beta chains follows, all from one sample in a study of identical twins' blood T cells. TCRdb re-analysed the 5' RACE reads in MiXCR, keeping a single row per CDR3 protein. Of hundreds of thousands of distinct CDR3 sequences listed, over 25% were seen once; the top ten hold about 6.1%. The sequenced sample consisted of PBMCs. Receptors were obtained from a woman between 18 and 50 years old in good health. Both conserved end residues are part of each CDR3.

TRBJ2-2	TRBV5-1	CASSLDRRRSGELFF
TRBJ2-3	TRBV19	CASNRGDRNTDTQYF
TRBJ2-1	TRBV12-3/TRBV12-4	CASGQGTVYNEQFF
TRBJ1-2	TRBV20-1	CSASGRGGGYTF
TRBJ2-5	TRBV7-9	CASSLDPSPPSF
TRBJ1-5	TRBV10-3	CAISETGPNQPQHF
TRBJ1-1	TRBV3-1	CASSLTDGNTEAFF
TRBJ2-1	TRBV5-4	CASFKDGGGRYNEQFF
TRBJ2-7	TRBV10-3	CATKERDSSYEQYF
TRBJ2-2	TRBV28	CASSFSSTPNTGELLF
TRBJ1-1	TRBV12-3/TRBV12-4	CASTTVRMMNTEAFF
TRBJ1-1	TRBV29-1	CSVETDTSGTEAFF
TRBJ1-3	TRBV6-6	CASTPRGGDFSGNTIYF
TRBJ2-6	TRBV9	CASSPPSGANVLTF
TRBJ2-7	TRBV7-2	CASSAYSVYEQYF
TRBJ1-2	TRBV2	CASSGAVTGNYGYTF
TRBJ2-7	TRBV27	CASSIRQGVNEQYF
TRBJ2-7	TRBV20-1	CSAKPEGLAAYKQYF
TRBJ1-6	TRBV4-1	CASSQEGSTYNSPLHF
TRBJ2-5	TRBV5-4	CASSLGVGETQYF
TRBJ1-2	TRBV11-2	CASSPSGAGSYGYTF
TRBJ1-3	TRBV4-2	CASSQEGSSGNTIYF
TRBJ2-3	TRBV7-2	CASSSRLARDTQYF
TRBJ1-1	TRBV20-1	CSARTGTVGFF
TRBJ2-3	TRBV29-1	CSAEGGRGTDTQYF
TRBJ1-1	TRBV29-1	CSVRTGSLSTEAFF
TRBJ2-2	TRBV10-3	CAISEPGTSENTGELFF
TRBJ2-1	TRBV4-2	CASILVQGANEQFF
TRBJ2-2	TRBV20-1	CSARGPWGRAGVHGELFF
TRBJ2-7	TRBV2	CASVDGLRYEQYF
TRBJ1-2	TRBV12-3/TRBV12-4	CASSLREGADYGYTF
TRBJ1-1	TRBV11-2	CASSLEEGTEAFF
TRBJ2-7	TRBV4-3	CASSPTYYGLYGQYF
TRBJ2-1	TRBV5-6	CASSFGRPHLYNEQFF
TRBJ1-5	TRBV6-1	CASSATVEGDYSNQPQHF
TRBJ1-1	TRBV20-1	CSARGRSPRDDEAFF
TRBJ1-5	TRBV6-2/TRBV6-3	CASSFRTGGRYSNQPQHF
TRBJ2-7	TRBV28	CASSFGHPSNEQYF
TRBJ1-5	TRBV5-1	CASSFDRPNNQPQHF
TRBJ1-1	TRBV10-3	CAIRGGDGFSEAFF
TRBJ1-5	TRBV19	CASRSEALISNQPQHF
TRBJ1-2	TRBV20-1	CSARAVQMGYTF
TRBJ2-3	TRBV29-1	CSVEKGPTDTQYF
TRBJ1-2	TRBV29-1	CSVVWQNYGYTF
TRBJ1-2	TRBV7-9	CASSLRNNYGYTF
TRBJ1-1	TRBV5-1	CASGYQGNTEAFF
TRBJ1-2	TRBV3-1	CASSQRGQGYTF
TRBJ1-1	TRBV4-1	CASSQSSLDEAFF